This TCR beta chain originates from a study of sequential checkpoint blockade in melanoma. Looking at the study overall: Maintenance nivolumab came after either treatment sequence.

The treatment was: randomized to nivolumab then ipilimumab (arm A) or the reverse (arm B). PBMC sorting kept live CD3+CD8+ cells without CD19 or CD56. The V gene lost 3 bases and the J gene lost 2 bases, with 8 bases spanning the gap. Per the germline V gene, CDR1 is SGHAT and CDR2 is FQNNGV. The CDR3 consists of 13 residues. Libraries were prepared by immunoSEQ multiplex PCR; TCRdb keeps only in-frame clonotypes and omits some of them. The profile shows about 10,000 clones, roughly 75% of them singletons. Material: CD8+ T cells sorted from blood (inferred from file names), obtained from a patient given nivolumab and ipilimumab in sequence. The receptor was derived from a human donor with melanoma. The rearrangement joins TRBV11-2 to TRBJ2-7; D is uncertain. CDR3 loop: CASSFHDTYEQYF. CDR3 in DNA: TGTGCCAGCAGCTTCCATGACACCTACGAGCAGTACTTC.